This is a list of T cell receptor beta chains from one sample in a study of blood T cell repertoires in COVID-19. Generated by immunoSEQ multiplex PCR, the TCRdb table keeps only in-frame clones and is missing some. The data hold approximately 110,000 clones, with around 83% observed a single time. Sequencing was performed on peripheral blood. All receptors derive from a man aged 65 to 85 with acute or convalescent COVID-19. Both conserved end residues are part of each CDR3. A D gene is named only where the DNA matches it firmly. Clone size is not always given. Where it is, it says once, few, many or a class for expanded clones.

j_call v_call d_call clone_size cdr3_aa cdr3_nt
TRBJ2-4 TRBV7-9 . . CASSLGGFGGTQYF TGTGCCAGCAGCTTAGGCGGTTTTGGTGGGACACAGTACTTC
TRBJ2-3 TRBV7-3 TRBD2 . CASSPRGLAGVEDTQYF TGTGCCAGCAGCCCGCGGGGACTAGCGGGAGTGGAAGATACGCAGTATTTT
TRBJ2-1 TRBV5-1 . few CASSLFAGLNEQFF TGCGCCAGCAGCTTGTTCGCGGGATTAAATGAGCAGTTCTTC
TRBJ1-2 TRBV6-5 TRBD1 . CASKRDRGVDGYTF TGTGCCAGCAAAAGGGACAGGGGAGTCGATGGCTACACCTTC
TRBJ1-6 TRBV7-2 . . CASSLTVPNSPLHF TGTGCCAGCAGCCTGACAGTCCCTAATTCACCCCTCCACTTT
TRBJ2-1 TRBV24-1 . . CATSDLFSPTYNEQFF TGTGCCACCAGTGACCTCTTTTCCCCCACTTACAATGAGCAGTTCTTC
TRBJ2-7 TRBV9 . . CASSFQSARAYEQYF TGTGCCAGCAGCTTCCAGAGCGCCAGGGCGTACGAGCAGTACTTC
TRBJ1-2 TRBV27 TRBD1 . CASSLRQGTNGYTF TGTGCCAGCAGTCTCCGACAGGGAACCAATGGCTACACCTTC
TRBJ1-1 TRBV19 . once CASSNTALAEAFF TGTGCCAGTAGTAACACAGCTTTGGCTGAAGCTTTCTTT
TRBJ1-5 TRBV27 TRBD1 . CASSSGQMNNQPQHF TGTGCCAGCAGTTCGGGACAGATGAACAATCAGCCCCAGCATTTT
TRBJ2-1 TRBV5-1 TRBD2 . CASSKTSGSSYNEQFF TGCGCCAGCAGCAAGACTAGCGGGAGTTCCTACAATGAGCAGTTCTTC
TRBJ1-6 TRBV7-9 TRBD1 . CASSEQGARNSPLHF TGTGCCAGCAGCGAGCAGGGGGCAAGGAATTCACCCCTCCACTTT
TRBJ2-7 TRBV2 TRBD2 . CASSEREGPYEQYF TGTGCCAGCAGTGAGCGGGAGGGACCCTACGAGCAGTACTTC
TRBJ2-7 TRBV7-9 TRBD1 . CASSSQGNPYEQYF TGTGCCAGCAGCTCACAGGGGAACCCCTACGAGCAGTACTTC
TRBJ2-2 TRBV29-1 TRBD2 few CSVEGSGGPGELFF TGCAGCGTTGAAGGGTCGGGAGGACCCGGGGAGCTGTTTTTT
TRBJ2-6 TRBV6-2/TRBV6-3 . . CASSPGQEANVLTF TGTGCCAGCAGCCCAGGTCAGGAGGCCAACGTCCTGACTTTC
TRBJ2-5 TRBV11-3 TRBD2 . CASSVTSGKQETQYF TGTGCCAGCAGCGTGACTAGCGGGAAGCAAGAGACCCAGTACTTC
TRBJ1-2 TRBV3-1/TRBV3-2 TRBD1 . CASRLTGGSGGYTF TGTGCCAGCAGGCTTACAGGGGGCTCGGGGGGCTACACCTTC
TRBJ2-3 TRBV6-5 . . CASSVQRGTDTQYF TGTGCCAGCTCCGTACAACGGGGCACAGATACGCAGTATTTT
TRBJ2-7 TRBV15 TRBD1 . CATSSLWGQEREQYF TGTGCCACCAGCTCACTTTGGGGACAGGAACGAGAGCAGTACTTC
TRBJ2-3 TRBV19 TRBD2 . CASTSGGAGDTQYF TGTGCCTCGACTAGCGGGGGGGCCGGAGATACGCAGTATTTT
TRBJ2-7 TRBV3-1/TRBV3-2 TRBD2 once CASSRTSGHYEQYF TGTGCCAGCAGCCGGACTAGCGGACATTACGAGCAGTACTTC
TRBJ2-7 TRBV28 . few CATLKAGVREQYF TGTGCCACCCTAAAGGCAGGGGTAAGGGAGCAGTACTTC
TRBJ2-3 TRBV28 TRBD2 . CASSPYPTSGGTDTQYF TGTGCCAGCAGCCCCTACCCGACTAGCGGGGGCACAGATACGCAGTATTTT
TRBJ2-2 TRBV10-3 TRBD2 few CAIKRKSGGTGELFF TGTGCCATCAAACGCAAAAGCGGGGGCACCGGGGAGCTGTTTTTT
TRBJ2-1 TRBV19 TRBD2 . CASSIETREESEQFF TGTGCCAGTAGTATTGAGACTCGGGAGGAGAGTGAGCAGTTCTTC
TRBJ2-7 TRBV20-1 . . CSASSGFEQYF TGCAGTGCTAGTTCGGGGTTCGAGCAGTACTTC
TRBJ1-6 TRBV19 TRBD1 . CASSRIGTGHSPLHF TGTGCCAGTAGCCGAATCGGGACAGGGCATTCACCCCTCCACTTT
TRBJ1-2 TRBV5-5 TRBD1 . CASSEGQGAFYGYTF TGTGCCAGCAGCGAAGGACAGGGGGCCTTTTATGGCTACACCTTC
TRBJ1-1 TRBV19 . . CASSIIGQGNTEAFF TGTGCCAGTAGTATAATTGGGCAGGGGAACACTGAAGCTTTCTTT
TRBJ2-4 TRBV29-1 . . CSVEENRERKNIQYF TGCAGCGTTGAAGAGAACAGGGAGAGGAAAAACATTCAGTACTTC
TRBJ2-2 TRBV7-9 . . CASSLASGRGELFF TGTGCCAGCAGCTTGGCGAGCGGACGCGGGGAGCTGTTTTTT
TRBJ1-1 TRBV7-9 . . CASSLKGDTEAFF TGTGCCAGCAGCTTAAAGGGGGACACTGAAGCTTTCTTT
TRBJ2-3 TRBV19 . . CASSPLGTRSTDTQYF TGTGCCAGTAGCCCCCTCGGGACAAGAAGCACAGATACGCAGTATTTT
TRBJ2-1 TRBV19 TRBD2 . CASKSGSSYNEQFF TGTGCCAGTAAAAGCGGGAGCTCCTACAATGAGCAGTTCTTC
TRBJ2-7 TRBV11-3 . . CASSLRSGDAFEQYF TGTGCCAGCAGCCTAAGGTCAGGGGATGCCTTCGAGCAGTACTTC
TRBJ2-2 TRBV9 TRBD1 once CASSARRGQGNTGELFF TGTGCCAGCAGCGCCCGCCGGGGACAGGGGAACACCGGGGAGCTGTTTTTT
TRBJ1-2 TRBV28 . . CASSRNYGYTF TGTGCCAGCAGCCGGAACTATGGCTACACCTTC
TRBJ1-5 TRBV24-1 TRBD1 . CATSDMTGGIQPQHF TGTGCCACCAGTGACATGACAGGGGGCATTCAGCCCCAGCATTTT
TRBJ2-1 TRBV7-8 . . CASSLQAGEQFF TGTGCCAGCAGCTTACAGGCGGGTGAGCAGTTCTTC
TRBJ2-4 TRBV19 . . CASSSENLAKNIQYF TGTGCCAGTAGTTCGGAGAATCTAGCCAAAAACATTCAGTACTTC
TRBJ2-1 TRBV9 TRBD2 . CASSVGTSGGAQNEQFF TGTGCCAGCAGCGTAGGGACTAGCGGGGGGGCACAAAATGAGCAGTTCTTC
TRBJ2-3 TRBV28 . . CASVSGRGTDTQYF TGTGCCAGCGTCTCTGGACGGGGGACAGATACGCAGTATTTT
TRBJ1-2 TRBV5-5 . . CASSSTGDYGYTF TGTGCCAGCAGCTCGACAGGAGACTATGGCTACACCTTC
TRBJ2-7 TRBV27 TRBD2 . CASSPVASGRVSGEQYF TGTGCCAGCAGTCCCGTGGCTAGCGGGAGGGTATCAGGCGAGCAGTACTTC
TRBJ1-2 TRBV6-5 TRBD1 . CASSYSVAGGGGYTF TGTGCCAGCAGTTACTCGGTGGCAGGGGGCGGTGGCTACACCTTC
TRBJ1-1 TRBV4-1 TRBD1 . CASSRQGGEAFF TGCGCCAGCAGCAGACAGGGGGGTGAAGCTTTCTTT
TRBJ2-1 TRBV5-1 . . CASSPQYNEQFF TGCGCCAGCAGCCCTCAGTACAATGAGCAGTTCTTC
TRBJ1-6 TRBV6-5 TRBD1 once CASSRTGSGNSPLHF TGTGCCAGCAGCCGGACAGGTTCTGGGAATTCACCCCTCCACTTT
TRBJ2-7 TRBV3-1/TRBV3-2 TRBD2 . CASSQGGTYGEQYF TGTGCCAGCAGCCAGGGAGGGACGTATGGCGAGCAGTACTTC
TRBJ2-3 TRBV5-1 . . CASSLNSRTDTQYF TGCGCCAGCAGCTTGAACTCCCGGACAGATACGCAGTATTTT
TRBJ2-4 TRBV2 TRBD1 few CATKDQGENIQYF TGTGCCACGAAAGACCAGGGGGAAAACATTCAGTACTTC